The 13 T cell receptor beta chains below all came from one sample that was sequenced in a study of early T cells in non-severe SARS-CoV-2 infection. A single record per CDR3 protein comes from TCRdb applying MiXCR to the 5' RACE reads. The sample comprises tens of thousands of distinct CDR3 sequences, over 10% of which are singletons, and roughly 2.5% rests with the top ten. The source was whole blood, collected at baseline. The receptors shown here come from an adult who was a healthcare worker with PCR-confirmed SARS-CoV-2 infection or an uninfected control (not recorded which).

V gene TRBV6-6 combines with J gene TRBJ2-2, with a tentative D call TRBD2 (5 bases). The CDR3 extends over 15 amino acids. CDR1 and CDR2 (germline): MNHNY, SVGAGI (reference sequence). Trimming pared 5 bases from V and 5 bases from J, leaving 15 bases between. This CDR3 is CASSPTRATTGELFF. The CDR3 DNA sequence: TGTGCCAGCAGTCCCACGAGGGCGACAACCGGGGAGCTGTTTTTT.

This rearrangement joins TRBV18 to TRBJ1-2; D call uncertain. The V gene's germline CDR1 is KGHSH and CDR2 LQKENI. The CDR3 has 14 amino acids. Trimming shortened V by 2 bases and J by 3 bases, and 10 bases separated the two germline ends. CDR3 DNA sequence: TGTGCCAGCTCACCAATCCGGCGAGACTATGGCTACACCTTC. It encodes CASSPIRRDYGYTF.

The V call is TRBV7-9, the J call TRBJ2-7; 7 bases match TRBD2. Trimming cost V 10 bases and J 5 bases; bases outside gene matches: 8. This CDR3 comprises 12 residues. CDR1 and CDR2 (germline): SEHNR, FQNEAQ (reference sequence). As DNA, the CDR3 is TGTGCCACGCGGGGACTAAAAAACGAGCAGTACTTC. Translating it yields CATRGLKNEQYF.

This clonotype has at least ten counts. The rearrangement links TRBV11-2 to TRBJ2-1, with D tentatively TRBD2 (7 bases). The CDR3 length is 17 residues. The V end lost 1 base, the J end lost 7 bases, and 20 bases lay between the germline ends. Germline CDR1 reads SGHAT; CDR2 reads FQNNGV. The DNA of the CDR3 is TGTGCCAGCAGCTTAGTAGGGCGGGGGCCTCAGGGGAATGAGCAGTTCTTC. It is translated as CASSLVGRGPQGNEQFF.

This chain uses TRBV9 with TRBJ2-6; D may be TRBD1 (6 bases). Germline CDR1 SGDLS, CDR2 YYNGEE. The CDR3 consists of 15 residues. The V and J ends lost 3 bases and 2 bases respectively, with 9 bases between them. The CDR3 DNA reads as TGTGCCAGCAGCGCCGCAGGGGCTGGGGCCAACGTCCTGACTTTC. Residues: CASSAAGAGANVLTF.

This sequence joins TRBV7-9 and TRBJ2-7; D call uncertain. The CDR3 loop spans 14 amino acids. The V and J ends lost 5 bases and 6 bases respectively, with 17 bases between them. Germline-derived CDR1 and CDR2 are SEHNR and FQNEAQ (reference sequence). This CDR3 is CASSPPWGNGEQYF. CDR3 DNA sequence: TGTGCCAGCAGCCCCCCTTGGGGAAACGGCGAGCAGTACTTC.

In this sample, this clonotype turned up a few times. The chain carries TRBV7-2 and TRBJ2-3; TRBD2 matches at 8 bases. V lost 3 bases, J lost 10 bases, and 6 bases stayed unmatched. Per germline, CDR1 SGHTA and CDR2 FQGNSA. The CDR3 extends over 13 amino acids. The CDR3 here is CASSFLGRGAQYF. DNA for the CDR3: TGTGCCAGCAGCTTCTTGGGGCGGGGGGCGCAGTATTTT.

This clonotype was seen repeatedly, ten times or more. This chain links TRBV4-1 with TRBJ2-7, with D perhaps matching TRBD1 (5 bases). The CDR3 extends over 13 amino acids. V gave up 3 bases and J gave up 6 bases, with 12 bases separating them. The germline V gene encodes CDR1 MGHRA and CDR2 YSYEKL. The CDR3: CASSQEPRVEQYF. The CDR3, as DNA: TGCGCCAGCAGCCAGGAACCCAGGGTCGAGCAGTACTTC.

This clonotype was detected only a few times. The chain couples TRBV6-1 to TRBJ1-6; tentative D call: TRBD1 (5 bases). This CDR3 region has 12 residues. Germline V CDR1 and CDR2: MNHNS, SASEGT. The V gene lost 4 bases and the J gene lost 10 bases, with 8 bases spanning the gap. The CDR3 DNA reads as TGTGCCAGCAGTGGACAGCAATCACCCCTCCACTTT. Its protein product is CASSGQQSPLHF.

CDR3 protein: CATSDPPAETQYF. CDR3 DNA: TGTGCCACCAGTGACCCACCCGCGGAGACCCAGTACTTC. The chain recombines TRBV24-1 with TRBJ2-5; D call uncertain. This CDR3 is built from 13 residues. Germline V gene sequence: CDR1 KGHDR, CDR2 SFDVKD. V gave up 4 bases and J gave up 5 bases, with 10 bases separating them.

The chain carries TRBV20-1 and TRBJ1-3, with D possibly being TRBD1 (5 bases). Germline V gene data show CDR1 as DFQATT and CDR2 as SNEGSKA (reference sequence). The CDR3 is 14 amino acids. Trimming took 1 base from V and 1 from J, leaving 8 bases between them. CDR3 region: CSARVGGSGNTIYF. The CDR3 region has the DNA TGCAGTGCTAGAGTTGGGGGTTCTGGAAACACCATATATTTT.

The chain employs TRBV29-1 and TRBJ2-1; 7 bases line up with TRBD1. This CDR3 is 17 amino acids long. J lost 6 bases, V lost 3 bases, and 17 bases had no gene match. Per germline, CDR1 SQVTM and CDR2 ANQGSEA. The CDR3 nucleotides are TGCAGCGTTGACGTAAGATTCGAGCGAAGGACAGGCAATGAGCAGTTCTTC. It yields the protein CSVDVRFERRTGNEQFF.

This clonotype turned up a few times. The V call is TRBV11-3, the J call TRBJ2-1; TRBD2 aligns across 11 bases. There are 17 residues in the CDR3. The V segment lost 4 bases and the J segment 8 bases; nucleotides outside the gene matches: 13. The germline V gene encodes CDR1 SGHNT and CDR2 YENEEA. The CDR3 DNA reads TGTGCCAGCAGCTCCCCTCTAGCGGGGGGCCTGGCGGATGAGCAGTTCTTC. It specifies CASSSPLAGGLADEQFF.